Sequencing of this T cell receptor beta chain was carried out in a study of cytomegalovirus exposure and HLA in healthy donors. The V and J ends lost 2 bases and 4 bases, in that order; junction bases with no gene match: 7. This CDR3 spans 17 amino acids. Germline assignment: CDR1 LNHNV and CDR2 YYDKDF (reference sequence). Study-wide results and caveats: The study labeled 170 or so TCR beta chains cytomegalovirus-associated.

Assay: immunoSEQ multiplex PCR; the TCRdb copy retains only in-frame clones and omits some. The sample has over 200,000 clones, 90% seen once. Regarding this clone: Antigen specificity is unknown.

This receptor was taken from a woman aged 25 to 39 in good health and CMV-seronegative. The J gene is TRBJ2-1, the V gene TRBV15; TRBD2 agrees at 11 bases. Sequencing was carried out using PBMCs. In DNA, the CDR3 is TGTGCCACCAGCAGACAAAGAAGACTAGCGGGATACAATGAGCAGTTCTTC. Translated, it gives CATSRQRRLAGYNEQFF. The full variable domain, its missing parts supplied by reference TRBV15 and TRBJ2-1, is DAMVIQNPRYQVTQFGKPVTLSCSQTLNHNVMYWYQQKSSQAPKLLFHYYDKDFNNEADTPDNFQSRRPNTSFCFLDIRSPGLGDTAMYLCATSRQRRLAGYNEQFFGPGTRLTVL.